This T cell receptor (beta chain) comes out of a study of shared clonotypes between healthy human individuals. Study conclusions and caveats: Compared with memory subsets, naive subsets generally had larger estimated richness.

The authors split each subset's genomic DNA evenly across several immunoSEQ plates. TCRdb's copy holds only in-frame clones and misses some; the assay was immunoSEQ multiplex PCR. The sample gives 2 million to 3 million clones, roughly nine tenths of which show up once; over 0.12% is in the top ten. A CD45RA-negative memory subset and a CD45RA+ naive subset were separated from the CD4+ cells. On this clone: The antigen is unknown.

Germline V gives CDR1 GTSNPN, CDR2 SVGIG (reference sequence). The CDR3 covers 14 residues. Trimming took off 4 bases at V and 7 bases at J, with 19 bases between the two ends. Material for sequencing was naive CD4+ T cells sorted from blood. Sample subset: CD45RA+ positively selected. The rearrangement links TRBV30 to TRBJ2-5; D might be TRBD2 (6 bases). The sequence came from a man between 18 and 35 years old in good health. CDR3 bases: TGTGCCTGGAACGCAGGAGGGGCAGTGGCGACCCAGTACTTC. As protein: CAWNAGGAVATQYF.